This TCR beta chain originates from a study of T cell responses to AZD1222 COVID-19 vaccine. Study-level points and caveats: Baseline serology detected seropositivity in only six AZD1222 recipients.

CDR3 size: 17 residues. In germline, CDR1 is SGDLS, CDR2 YYNGEE. Trimming left V 0 bases short and J 4 bases short, with 18 bases between. Remarks on this clone: Its antigen is not known.

Some clones are missing from TCRdb's copy, which holds only in-frame ones; the method was immunoSEQ multiplex PCR. The sample gives some 120,000 clones, approximately 85% of which show up once; 7.5% to 8% is in the top ten. The V and J genes are TRBV9 and TRBJ2-3; D unclear. This material consisted of peripheral blood, taken on day 0 of AZD1222 vaccination. This receptor was obtained from an adult in good health. CDR3 coding DNA: TGTGCCAGCAGCGTAGAAACTACTGAGTGGGCCTCAGATACGCAGTATTTT. The encoded protein is CASSVETTEWASDTQYF.